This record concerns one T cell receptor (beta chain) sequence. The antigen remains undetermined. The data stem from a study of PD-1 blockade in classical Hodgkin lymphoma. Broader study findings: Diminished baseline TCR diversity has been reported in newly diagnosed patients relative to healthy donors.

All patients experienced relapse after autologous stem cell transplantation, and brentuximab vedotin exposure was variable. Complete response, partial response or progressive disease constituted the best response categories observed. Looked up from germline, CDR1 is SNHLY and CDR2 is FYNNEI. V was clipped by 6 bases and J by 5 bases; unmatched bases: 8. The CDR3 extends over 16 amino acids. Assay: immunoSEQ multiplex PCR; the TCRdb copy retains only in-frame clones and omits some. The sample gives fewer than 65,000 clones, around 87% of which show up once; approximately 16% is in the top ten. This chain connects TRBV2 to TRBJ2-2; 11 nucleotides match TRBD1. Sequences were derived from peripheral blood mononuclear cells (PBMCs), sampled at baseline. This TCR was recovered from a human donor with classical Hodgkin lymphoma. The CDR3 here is CASRGAGTGGTGELFF. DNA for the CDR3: TGTGCCAGCAGGGGGGCCGGGACAGGGGGAACCGGGGAGCTGTTTTTT. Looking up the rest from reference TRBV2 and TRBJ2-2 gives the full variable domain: EPEVTQTPSHQVTQMGQEVILRCVPISNHLYFYWYRQILGQKVEFLVSFYNNEISEKSEIFDDQFSVERPDGSNFTLKIRSTKLEDSAMYFCASRGAGTGGTGELFFGEGSRLTVL.